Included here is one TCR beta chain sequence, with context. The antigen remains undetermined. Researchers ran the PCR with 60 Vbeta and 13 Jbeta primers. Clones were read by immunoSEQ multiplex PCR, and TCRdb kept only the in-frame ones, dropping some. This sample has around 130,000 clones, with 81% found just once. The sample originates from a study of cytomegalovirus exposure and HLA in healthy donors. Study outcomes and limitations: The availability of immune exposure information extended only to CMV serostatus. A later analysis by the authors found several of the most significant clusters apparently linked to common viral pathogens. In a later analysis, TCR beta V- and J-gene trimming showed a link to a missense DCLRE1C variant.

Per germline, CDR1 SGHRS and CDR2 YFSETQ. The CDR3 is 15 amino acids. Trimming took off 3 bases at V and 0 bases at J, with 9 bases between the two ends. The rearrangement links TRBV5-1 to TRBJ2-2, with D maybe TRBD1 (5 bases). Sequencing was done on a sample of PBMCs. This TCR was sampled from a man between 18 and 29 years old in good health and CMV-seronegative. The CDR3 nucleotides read TGCGCCAGCAGCTGGCAGGGATCGAACACCGGGGAGCTGTTTTTT. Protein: CASSWQGSNTGELFF.